This T cell receptor (beta chain) was recorded in a study of blood T cell repertoires in COVID-19. Study details: Some COVID-19 samples were acute and others convalescent; all came from the United States, Italy and Spain. The analysed material was cDNA or gDNA that came from T cells, B-cell-depleted T cells, or PBMCs.

Original analysis: Reference gene primer amplification gave nucleated cell count estimates. Here immunoSEQ multiplex PCR was the method, and the copy in TCRdb shows in-frame clones only, minus some. V, J and clone size reflect that table, while D and trimming were determined from the DNA. In the table there are about 200,000 clones, around 85% of which are singletons. The sequence was obtained from a woman of 80 years or more with acute or convalescent COVID-19. Sequenced sample: peripheral blood.

The CDR3 is CASSLRQTYTGELFF. CDR3 nucleotide sequence: TGCGCCAGCAGCTTAAGACAGACTTACACCGGGGAGCTGTTTTTT. The chain links TRBV5-1 to TRBJ2-2, with a possible D match to TRBD1 (5 bases). CDR1 is SGHRS, CDR2 YFSETQ, per germline. The CDR3 is made up of 15 amino acids. Trimming pared 2 bases from V and 3 bases from J, leaving 11 bases between.